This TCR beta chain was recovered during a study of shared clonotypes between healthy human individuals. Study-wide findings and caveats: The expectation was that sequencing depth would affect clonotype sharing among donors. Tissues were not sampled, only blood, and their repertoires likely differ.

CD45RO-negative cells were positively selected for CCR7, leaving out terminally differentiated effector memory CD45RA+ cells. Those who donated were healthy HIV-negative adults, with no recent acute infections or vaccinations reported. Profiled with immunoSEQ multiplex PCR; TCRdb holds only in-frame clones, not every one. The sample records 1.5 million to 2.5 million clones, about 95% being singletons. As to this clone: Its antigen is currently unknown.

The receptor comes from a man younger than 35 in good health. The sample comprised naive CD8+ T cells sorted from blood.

Here the CDR3 reads CASSSEYNSPLHF. The CDR3 DNA follows: TGTGCCAGCAGTTCCGAGTATAATTCACCCCTCCACTTT. This chain links TRBV6-6 with TRBJ1-6; D gene uncertain. There are 13 residues in the CDR3. CDR1 MNHNY and CDR2 SVGAGI come from the germline V gene (reference sequence). The V gene lost 4 bases and the J gene lost 4 bases, with 5 bases spanning the gap.